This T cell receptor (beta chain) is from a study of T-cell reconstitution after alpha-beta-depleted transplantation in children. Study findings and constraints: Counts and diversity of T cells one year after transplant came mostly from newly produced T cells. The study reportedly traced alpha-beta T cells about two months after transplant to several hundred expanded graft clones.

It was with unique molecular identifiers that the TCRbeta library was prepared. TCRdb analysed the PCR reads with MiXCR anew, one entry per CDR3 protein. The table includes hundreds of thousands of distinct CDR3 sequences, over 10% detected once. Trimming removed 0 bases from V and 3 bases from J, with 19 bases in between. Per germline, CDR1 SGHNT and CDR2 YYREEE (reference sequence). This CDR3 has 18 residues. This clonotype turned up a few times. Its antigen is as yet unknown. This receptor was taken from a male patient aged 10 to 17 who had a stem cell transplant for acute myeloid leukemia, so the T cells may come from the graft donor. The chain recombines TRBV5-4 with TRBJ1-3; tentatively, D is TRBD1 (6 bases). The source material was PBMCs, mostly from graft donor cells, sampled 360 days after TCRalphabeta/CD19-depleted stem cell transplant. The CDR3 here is CASSLGVQGQTGGNTIYF. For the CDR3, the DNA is TGTGCCAGCAGCTTGGGGGTACAGGGCCAAACAGGTGGAAACACCATATATTTT.